The rows below give T cell receptor beta chains drawn from one sample of a study of T cell repertoires in cytomegalovirus infection. No antigen has been assigned to these receptors. From the reads, TCRdb called clonotypes with MiXCR, one entry per CDR3 protein. The data show around 43,000 distinct CDR3 sequences, roughly 22% seen once. The specimen sequenced was PBMCs, sequenced either directly or after in vitro stimulation (not recorded which). The receptors were sampled from a human donor in good health (CMV status not recorded). Some clones in this sample may be carry-over from other donors' samples. Each CDR3 is given with its conserved first and last residue.

TRBJ1-4 TRBV19 CASSNKGKLFF
TRBJ1-2 TRBV28 CASSSWTGPANYGYTF
TRBJ2-6 TRBV7-9 CASSTDAFPGANVLTF
TRBJ2-3 TRBV29-1 CSVERTDTQYF
TRBJ1-1 TRBV20-1 CSARRSRGAEAFF
TRBJ2-1 TRBV2 CASRPPVEDEQFF
TRBJ1-2 TRBV7-9 CASSLAGTDGGYTF
TRBJ1-6 TRBV9 CASSPGDRGNSPLHF
TRBJ2-1 TRBV7-9 CASSHSSGRLSVEQFF
TRBJ2-3 TRBV7-6 CASSLGRGEGAVYF
TRBJ1-1 TRBV7-9 CASSLTIGGGF
TRBJ2-3 TRBV7-6 CASSRSGSGTDTQYF
TRBJ2-7 TRBV19 CASSLGGAGRTSYEQYF
TRBJ2-3 TRBV24-1 CATSDPGTGEPDTQYF
TRBJ2-2 TRBV28 CASSKYTGGWTGELFF
TRBJ1-4 TRBV11-2 CASSRVRDRGREKLFF
TRBJ1-2 TRBV29-1 CSVLHDGYTF
TRBJ2-1 TRBV12-3/TRBV12-4 CASSLSLSQLEQFF
TRBJ2-5 TRBV27 CASSLSIATSETQYF
TRBJ2-2 TRBV6-1 CASSVSGGPSNTGELFF
TRBJ2-2 TRBV2 CASSDDRNTGELFF
TRBJ1-1 TRBV7-6 CASSTGVGTEAFF
TRBJ1-4 TRBV7-3 CASSFRQGWQLFF
TRBJ2-5 TRBV7-2 CASSPGTGKTQYF
TRBJ2-3 TRBV11-2 CASSLGETPPDTQYF
TRBJ2-3 TRBV7-2 CASSLGDTDTQSF
TRBJ1-5 TRBV20-1 CSASWGYRNQPQHF
TRBJ2-7 TRBV7-2 CASSSVTSGSFDEQYF
TRBJ2-6 TRBV12-3/TRBV12-4 CASNTGGGANVLTF
TRBJ2-5 TRBV20-1 CSASASSGSTHF
TRBJ2-7 TRBV28 CASSLLGGSLYEQYF
TRBJ1-4 TRBV2 CASSDGTAFEKLFF
TRBJ1-4 TRBV7-2 CASSPNGGMAEKLFF
TRBJ2-7 TRBV4-3 CASSQSLGLAYEQYF
TRBJ2-3 TRBV19 CASRKLPATDTQYF
TRBJ1-1 TRBV2 CASIPAGTEAFF
TRBJ2-4 TRBV12-3/TRBV12-4 CASSDLRGRRKNIQYF
TRBJ1-4 TRBV19 CASSLSRENEKLFF
TRBJ1-2 TRBV29-1 CSGGEGSTNYGYTF
TRBJ2-5 TRBV10-3 CAISEQETQYF
TRBJ2-1 TRBV7-2 CASSFYGNEQFF
TRBJ1-1 TRBV7-2 CASSPSGITEAFF
TRBJ1-5 TRBV28 CASRPGRGGGQPQHF
TRBJ1-2 TRBV18 CASSPTGGVYGYTF
TRBJ1-2 TRBV28 CASSFGNLTPSF
TRBJ2-7 TRBV7-2 CASSTGGSAEQYF
TRBJ2-5 TRBV7-2 CASSLSRGVKTQYF
TRBJ2-2 TRBV27 CASRGAGANTGELFF
TRBJ1-1 TRBV7-1 CASSYRLLEGDTEAFF
TRBJ2-3 TRBV11-2 CASSSGWTGPDTQYF
TRBJ1-1 TRBV20-1 CSAFNTEAFF
TRBJ1-4 TRBV6-5 CASRGTATNEKLFF
TRBJ2-7 TRBV7-2 CASSPGTTSYEQYF
TRBJ1-2 TRBV11-2 CASSSSGRAGGYTF
TRBJ2-6 TRBV11-2 CASSRRASSGANVLTF
TRBJ2-3 TRBV7-9 CASSPWTSGMNTQYF
TRBJ2-3 TRBV24-1 CATSDFGGRTSGNDPDTQYF
TRBJ1-5 TRBV28 CAAGDSYQPQHF
TRBJ1-1 TRBV7-2 CASSFGGVRTEAFF
TRBJ1-1 TRBV6-1 CASKPLQGTEAFF